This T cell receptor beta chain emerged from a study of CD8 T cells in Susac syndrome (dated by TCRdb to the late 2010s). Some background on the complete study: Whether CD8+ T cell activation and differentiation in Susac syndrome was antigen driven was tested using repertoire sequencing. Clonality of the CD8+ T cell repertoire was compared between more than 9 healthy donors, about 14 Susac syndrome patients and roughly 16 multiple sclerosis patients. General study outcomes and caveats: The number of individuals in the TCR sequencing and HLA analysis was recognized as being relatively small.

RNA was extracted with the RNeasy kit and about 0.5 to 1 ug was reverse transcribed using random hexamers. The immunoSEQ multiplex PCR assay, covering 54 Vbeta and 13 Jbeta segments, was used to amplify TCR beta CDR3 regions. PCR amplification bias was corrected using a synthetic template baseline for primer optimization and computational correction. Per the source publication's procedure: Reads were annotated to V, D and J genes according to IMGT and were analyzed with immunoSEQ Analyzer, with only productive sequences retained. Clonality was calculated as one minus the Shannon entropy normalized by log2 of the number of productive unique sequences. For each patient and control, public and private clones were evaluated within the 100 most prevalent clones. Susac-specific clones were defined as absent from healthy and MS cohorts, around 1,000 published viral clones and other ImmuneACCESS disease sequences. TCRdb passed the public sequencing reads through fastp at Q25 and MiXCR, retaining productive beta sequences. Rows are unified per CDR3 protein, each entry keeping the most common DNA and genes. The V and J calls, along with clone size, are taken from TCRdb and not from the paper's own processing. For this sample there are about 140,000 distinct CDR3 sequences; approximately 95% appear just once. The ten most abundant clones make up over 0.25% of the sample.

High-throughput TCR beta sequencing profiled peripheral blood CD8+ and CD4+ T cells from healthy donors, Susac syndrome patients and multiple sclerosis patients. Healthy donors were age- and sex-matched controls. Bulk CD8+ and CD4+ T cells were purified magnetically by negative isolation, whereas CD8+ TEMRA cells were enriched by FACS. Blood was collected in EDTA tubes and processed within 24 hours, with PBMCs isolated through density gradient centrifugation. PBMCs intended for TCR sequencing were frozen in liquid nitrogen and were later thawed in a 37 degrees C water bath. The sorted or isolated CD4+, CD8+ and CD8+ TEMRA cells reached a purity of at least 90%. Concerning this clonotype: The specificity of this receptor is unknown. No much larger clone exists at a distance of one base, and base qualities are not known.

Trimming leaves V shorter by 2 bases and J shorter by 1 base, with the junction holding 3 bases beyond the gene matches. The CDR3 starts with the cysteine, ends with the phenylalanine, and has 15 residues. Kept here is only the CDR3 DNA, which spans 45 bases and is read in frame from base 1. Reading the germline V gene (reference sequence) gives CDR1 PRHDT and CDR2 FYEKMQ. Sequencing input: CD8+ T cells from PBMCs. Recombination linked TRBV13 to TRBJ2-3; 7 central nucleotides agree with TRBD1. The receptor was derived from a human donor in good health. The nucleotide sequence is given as TGTGCCAGCAGCTTACAGGGGGTAGGCACAGATACGCAGTATTTT. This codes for CASSLQGVGTDTQYF.